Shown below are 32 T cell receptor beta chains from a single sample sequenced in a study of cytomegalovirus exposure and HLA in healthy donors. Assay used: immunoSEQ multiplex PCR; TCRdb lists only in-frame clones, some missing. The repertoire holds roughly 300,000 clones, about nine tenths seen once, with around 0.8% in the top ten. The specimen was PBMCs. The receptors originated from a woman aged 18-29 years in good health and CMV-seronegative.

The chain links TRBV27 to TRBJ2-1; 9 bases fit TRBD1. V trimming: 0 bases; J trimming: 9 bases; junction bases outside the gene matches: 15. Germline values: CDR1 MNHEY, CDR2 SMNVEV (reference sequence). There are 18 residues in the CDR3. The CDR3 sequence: CASSLSSRLGQGLGEQFF. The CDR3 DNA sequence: TGTGCCAGCAGTTTATCTAGCCGGCTGGGACAGGGTTTAGGTGAGCAGTTCTTC.

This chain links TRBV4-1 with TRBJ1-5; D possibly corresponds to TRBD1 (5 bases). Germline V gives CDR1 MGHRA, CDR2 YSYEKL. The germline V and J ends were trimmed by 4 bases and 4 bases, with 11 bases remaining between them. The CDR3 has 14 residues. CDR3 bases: TGCGCCAGCAGCCTCTTGGGGGGTAATCAGCCCCAGCATTTT. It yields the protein CASSLLGGNQPQHF.

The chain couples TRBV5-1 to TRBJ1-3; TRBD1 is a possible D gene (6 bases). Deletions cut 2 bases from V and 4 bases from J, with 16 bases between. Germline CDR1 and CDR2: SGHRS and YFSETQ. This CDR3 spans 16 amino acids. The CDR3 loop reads CASSLGGRLSGNTIYF. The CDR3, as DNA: TGCGCCAGCAGCTTAGGGGGACGGCTTTCGGGAAACACCATATATTTT. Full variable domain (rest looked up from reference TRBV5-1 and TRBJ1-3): KAGVTQTPRYLIKTRGQQVTLSCSPISGHRSVSWYQQTPGQGLQFLFEYFSETQRNKGNFPGRFSGRQFSNSRSEMNVSTLELGDSALYLCASSLGGRLSGNTIYFGEGSWLTVV.

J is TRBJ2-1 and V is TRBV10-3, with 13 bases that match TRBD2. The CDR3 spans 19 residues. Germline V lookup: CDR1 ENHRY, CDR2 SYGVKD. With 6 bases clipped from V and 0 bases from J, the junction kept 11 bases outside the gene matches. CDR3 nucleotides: TGTGCCATCAGACGGACTAGCGGGAGCCTGGGGAGCTCCTACAATGAGCAGTTCTTC. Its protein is CAIRRTSGSLGSSYNEQFF.

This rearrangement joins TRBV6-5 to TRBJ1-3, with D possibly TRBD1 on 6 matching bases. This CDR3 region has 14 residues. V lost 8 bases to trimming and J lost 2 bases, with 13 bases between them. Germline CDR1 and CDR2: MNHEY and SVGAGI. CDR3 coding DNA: TGTGCCAGCGTGTCAGGGGCGACTGGAAACACCATATATTTT. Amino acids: CASVSGATGNTIYF.

The CDR3 bases are TGTGCCAGCAGCTTCCTCGGGACTGGAGAGCAGTACTTC. It yields the protein CASSFLGTGEQYF. V is TRBV7-6 and J is TRBJ2-7; weak D call: TRBD2 (6 bases). Trimming removed 3 bases from V and 7 bases from J, with 13 bases in between. Per germline, CDR1 SGHVS and CDR2 FNYEAQ. This CDR3 is built from 13 residues.

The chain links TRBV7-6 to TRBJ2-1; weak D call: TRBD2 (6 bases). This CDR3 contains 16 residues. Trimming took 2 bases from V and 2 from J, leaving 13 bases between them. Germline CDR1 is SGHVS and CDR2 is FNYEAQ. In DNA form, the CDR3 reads TGTGCCAGCAGCTTACCCCCCGGGAGCGCCTACAATGAGCAGTTCTTC. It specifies CASSLPPGSAYNEQFF.

In nucleotides, the CDR3 is TGTGCCAGCAGCTTGGGGCTAGCGGGAGCCTACGAGCAGTACTTC. Translated, it gives CASSLGLAGAYEQYF. The chain carries TRBV5-6 and TRBJ2-7; 10 bases fit TRBD2. Germline values: CDR1 SGHDT, CDR2 YYEEEE. Trimming took 0 bases from V and 2 from J; bases not matched to a gene: 2. The CDR3 totals 15 residues. Drawing the rest from reference TRBV5-6 and TRBJ2-7, the complete variable domain is DAGVTQSPTHLIKTRGQQVTLRCSPKSGHDTVSWYQQALGQGPQFIFQYYEEEERQRGNFPDRFSGHQFPNYSSELNVNALLLGDSALYLCASSLGLAGAYEQYFGPGTRLTVT.

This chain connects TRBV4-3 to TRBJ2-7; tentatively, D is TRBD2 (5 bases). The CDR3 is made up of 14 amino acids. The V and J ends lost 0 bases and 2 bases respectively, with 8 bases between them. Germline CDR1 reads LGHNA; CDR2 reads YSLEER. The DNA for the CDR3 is TGCGCCAGCAGCCAAGATGATAGCGCCTACGAGCAGTACTTC. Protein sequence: CASSQDDSAYEQYF.

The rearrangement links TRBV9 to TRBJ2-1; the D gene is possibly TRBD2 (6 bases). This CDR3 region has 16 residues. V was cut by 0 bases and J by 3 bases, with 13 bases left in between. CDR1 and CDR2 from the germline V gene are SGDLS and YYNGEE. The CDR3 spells CASSVASSGGYNEQFF. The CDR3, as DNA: TGTGCCAGCAGCGTAGCTTCGTCCGGGGGCTACAATGAGCAGTTCTTC.

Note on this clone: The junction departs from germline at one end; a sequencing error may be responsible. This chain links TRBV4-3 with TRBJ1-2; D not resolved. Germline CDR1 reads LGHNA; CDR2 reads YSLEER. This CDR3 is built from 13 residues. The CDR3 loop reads CASSQDMGYGYTF. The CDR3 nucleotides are TGCGCCAGCAGCCAGGATATGGGCTATGGCTACACCTTT.

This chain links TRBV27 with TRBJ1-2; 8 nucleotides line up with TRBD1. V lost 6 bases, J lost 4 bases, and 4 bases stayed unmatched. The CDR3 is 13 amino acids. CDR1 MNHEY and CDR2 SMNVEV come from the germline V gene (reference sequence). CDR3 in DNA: TGTGCCAGCAGAGACCAGGGGGCCTATGGCTACACCTTC. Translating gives CASRDQGAYGYTF.

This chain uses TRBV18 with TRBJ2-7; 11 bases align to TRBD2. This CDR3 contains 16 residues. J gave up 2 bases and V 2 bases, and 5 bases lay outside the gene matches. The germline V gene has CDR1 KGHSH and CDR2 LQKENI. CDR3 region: CASSPKGLADAYEQYF. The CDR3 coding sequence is TGTGCCAGCTCACCAAAGGGACTAGCGGACGCCTACGAGCAGTACTTC.

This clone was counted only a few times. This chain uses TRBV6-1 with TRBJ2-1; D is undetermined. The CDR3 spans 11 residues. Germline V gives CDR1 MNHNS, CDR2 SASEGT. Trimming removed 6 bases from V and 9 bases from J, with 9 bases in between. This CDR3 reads CASRAVVEQFF. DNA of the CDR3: TGTGCCAGCAGAGCCGTGGTTGAGCAGTTCTTC.

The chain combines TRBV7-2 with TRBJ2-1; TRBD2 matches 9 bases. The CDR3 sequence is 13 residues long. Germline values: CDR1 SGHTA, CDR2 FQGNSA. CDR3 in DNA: TGTGTTAGTAGCGGGGGACGAGACTATGAGCAGTTCTTC. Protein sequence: CVSSGGRDYEQFF.

The CDR3 nucleotides are TGTGCCTGGAGTGAGGGGCACAATGAGCAGTTCTTC. This gives the protein CAWSEGHNEQFF. V gene TRBV30 combines with J gene TRBJ2-1; D is perhaps TRBD1 (5 bases). Germline V lookup: CDR1 GTSNPN, CDR2 SVGIG (reference sequence). With 1 base removed from V and 5 bases from J, the gap between germline ends came to 6 bases. The CDR3 runs to 12 residues.

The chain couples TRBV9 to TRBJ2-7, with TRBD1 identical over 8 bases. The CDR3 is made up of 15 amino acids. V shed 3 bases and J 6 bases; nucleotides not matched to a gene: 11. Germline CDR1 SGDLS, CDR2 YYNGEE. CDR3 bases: TGTGCCAGCAGCGCCAAATCGGGGACAGGCGTCGAGCAGTACTTC. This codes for CASSAKSGTGVEQYF.

CDR3 in amino acids: CASSPGQGTDNEQFF. The CDR3 region has the DNA TGCGCCAGCAGCCCGGGACAGGGGACGGACAATGAGCAGTTCTTC. V and J are TRBV5-1 and TRBJ2-1, with 10 bases identical to TRBD1. Germline assignment: CDR1 SGHRS and CDR2 YFSETQ. The CDR3 runs 15 residues. V lost 4 bases and J lost 5; bases outside the gene matches: 6.

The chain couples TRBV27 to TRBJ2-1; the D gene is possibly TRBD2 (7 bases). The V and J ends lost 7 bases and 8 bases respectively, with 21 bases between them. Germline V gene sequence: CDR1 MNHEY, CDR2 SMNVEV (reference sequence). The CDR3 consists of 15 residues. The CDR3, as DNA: TGTGCCAGCACCCTGGCACAGGGAGGGTACTATGAGCAGTTCTTC. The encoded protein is CASTLAQGGYYEQFF.

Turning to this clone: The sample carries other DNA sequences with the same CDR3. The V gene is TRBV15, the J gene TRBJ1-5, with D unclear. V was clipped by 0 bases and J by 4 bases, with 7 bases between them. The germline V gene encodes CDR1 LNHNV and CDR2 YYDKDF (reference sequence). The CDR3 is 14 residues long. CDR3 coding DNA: TGTGCCACCAGCAGAGATCCGGAGAATCAGCCCCAGCATTTT. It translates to CATSRDPENQPQHF.

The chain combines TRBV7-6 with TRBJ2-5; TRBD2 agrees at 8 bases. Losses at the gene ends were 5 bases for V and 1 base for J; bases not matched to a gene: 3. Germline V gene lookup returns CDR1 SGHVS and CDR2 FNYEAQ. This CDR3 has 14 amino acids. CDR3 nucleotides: TGTGCCAGCAGCAGACTAGCGCTCCAAGAGACCCAGTACTTC. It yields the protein CASSRLALQETQYF.

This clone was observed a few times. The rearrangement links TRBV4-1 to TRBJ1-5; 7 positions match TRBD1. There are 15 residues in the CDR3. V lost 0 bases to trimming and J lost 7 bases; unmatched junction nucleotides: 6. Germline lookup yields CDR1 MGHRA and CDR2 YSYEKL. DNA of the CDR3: TGCGCCAGCAGCCAAGATGGGGGACAGTTGCAGCCCCAGCATTTT. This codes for CASSQDGGQLQPQHF.

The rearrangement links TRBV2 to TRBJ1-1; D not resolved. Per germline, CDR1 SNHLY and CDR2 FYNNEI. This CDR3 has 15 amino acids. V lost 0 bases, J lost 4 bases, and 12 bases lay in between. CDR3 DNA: TGTGCCAGCAGTGAAGCGCTTCTGGGAGGCACTGAAGCTTTCTTT. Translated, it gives CASSEALLGGTEAFF. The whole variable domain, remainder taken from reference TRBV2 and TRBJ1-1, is EPEVTQTPSHQVTQMGQEVILRCVPISNHLYFYWYRQILGQKVEFLVSFYNNEISEKSEIFDDQFSVERPDGSNFTLKIRSTKLEDSAMYFCASSEALLGGTEAFFGQGTRLTVV.

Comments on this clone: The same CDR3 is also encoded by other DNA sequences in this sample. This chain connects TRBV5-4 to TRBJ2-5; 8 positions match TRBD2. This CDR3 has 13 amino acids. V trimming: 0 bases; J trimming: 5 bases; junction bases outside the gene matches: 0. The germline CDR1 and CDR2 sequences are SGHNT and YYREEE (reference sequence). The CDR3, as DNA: TGTGCCAGCAGCTTGGGACTAGCGGAGACCCAGTACTTC. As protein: CASSLGLAETQYF.

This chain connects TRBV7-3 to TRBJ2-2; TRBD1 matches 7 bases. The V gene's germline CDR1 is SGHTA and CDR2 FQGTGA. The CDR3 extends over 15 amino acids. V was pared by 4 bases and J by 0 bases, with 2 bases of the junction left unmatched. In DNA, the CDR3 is TGTGCCAGCAGCTGGGACAGTCCGAACACCGGGGAGCTGTTTTTT. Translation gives CASSWDSPNTGELFF.

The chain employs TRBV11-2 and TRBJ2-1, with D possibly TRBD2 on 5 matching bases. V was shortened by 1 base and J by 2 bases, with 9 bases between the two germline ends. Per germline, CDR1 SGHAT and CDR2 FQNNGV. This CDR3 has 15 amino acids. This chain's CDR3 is CASSLAEAAYNEQFF. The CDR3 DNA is TGTGCCAGCAGCTTAGCGGAGGCGGCCTACAATGAGCAGTTCTTC.

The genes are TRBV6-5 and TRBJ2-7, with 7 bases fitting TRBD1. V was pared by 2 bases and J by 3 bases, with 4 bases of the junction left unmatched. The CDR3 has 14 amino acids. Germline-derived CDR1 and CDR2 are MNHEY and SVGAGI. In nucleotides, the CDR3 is TGTGCCAGCAGTTACCAACGGGACAGCTACGAGCAGTACTTC. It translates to CASSYQRDSYEQYF.

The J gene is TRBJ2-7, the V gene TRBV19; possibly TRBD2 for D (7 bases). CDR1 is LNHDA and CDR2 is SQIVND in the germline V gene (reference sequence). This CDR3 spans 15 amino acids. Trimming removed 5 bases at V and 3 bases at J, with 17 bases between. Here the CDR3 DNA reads TGTGCCAGTAGTTCACAGGGAGGGGCGGGCTACGAGCAGTACTTC. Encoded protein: CASSSQGGAGYEQYF.

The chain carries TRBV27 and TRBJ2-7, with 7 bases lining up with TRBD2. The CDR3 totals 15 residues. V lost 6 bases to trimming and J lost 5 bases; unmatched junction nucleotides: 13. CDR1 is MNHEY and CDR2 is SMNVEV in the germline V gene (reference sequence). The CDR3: CASRPGTMRPDEQYF. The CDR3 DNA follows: TGTGCCAGCAGGCCCGGGACTATGAGGCCGGACGAGCAGTACTTC.

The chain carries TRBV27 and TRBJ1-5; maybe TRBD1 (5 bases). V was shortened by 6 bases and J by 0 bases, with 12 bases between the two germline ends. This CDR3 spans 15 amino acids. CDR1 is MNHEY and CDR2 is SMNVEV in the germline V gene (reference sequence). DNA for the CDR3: TGTGCCAGCAGCTTCGACAGTTATAGCAATCAGCCCCAGCATTTT. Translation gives CASSFDSYSNQPQHF.

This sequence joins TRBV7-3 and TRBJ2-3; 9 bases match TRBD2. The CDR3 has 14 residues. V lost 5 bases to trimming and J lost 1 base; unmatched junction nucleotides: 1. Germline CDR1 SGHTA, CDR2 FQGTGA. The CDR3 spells CASSRLAGTDTQYF. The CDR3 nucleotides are TGTGCCAGCAGCAGACTAGCGGGCACAGATACGCAGTATTTT.

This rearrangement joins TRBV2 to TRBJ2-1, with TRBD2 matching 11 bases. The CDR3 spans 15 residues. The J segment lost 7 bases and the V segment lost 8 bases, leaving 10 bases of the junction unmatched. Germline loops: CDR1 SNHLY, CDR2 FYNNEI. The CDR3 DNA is TGTGCCAGCGGTCGGACTAGCGGGTCTGGGAATGAGCAGTTCTTC. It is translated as CASGRTSGSGNEQFF.